The 9 T cell receptor beta chains below all came from one sample that was sequenced in a study of OX40 agonist ivuxolimab in advanced cancers. Profiled with immunoSEQ multiplex PCR; TCRdb holds only in-frame clones, not every one. This table has around 150,000 clones, 85% to 95% appearing once. The sample in question was CD4+ or CD8+ T cells sorted from blood, obtained in a trial of the OX40 agonist ivuxolimab. Receptors originate from an adult with an advanced solid tumor such as melanoma, head and neck, liver or kidney cancer.

The V gene is TRBV4-1, the J gene TRBJ2-3; D is unclear. Per germline, CDR1 MGHRA and CDR2 YSYEKL. V lost 2 bases and J lost 4, with 16 bases in between. CDR3 length: 16 amino acids. The CDR3 DNA reads as TGCGCCAGCAGCCAACGACCGAAGGTGGTAGCAGATACGCAGTATTTT. This codes for CASSQRPKVVADTQYF.

The V and J genes are TRBV29-1 and TRBJ1-1; D unresolved. The V end was cut by 3 bases, the J end by 3 bases, with 11 bases between. The CDR3 is 13 amino acids. Germline V lookup: CDR1 SQVTM, CDR2 ANQGSEA. In DNA form, the CDR3 reads TGCAGCGTTGAGGGTGCGTTATACACTGAAGCTTTCTTT. The encoded protein is CSVEGALYTEAFF. The whole variable domain, filled in from reference TRBV29-1 and TRBJ1-1, reads SAVISQKPSRDICQRGTSLTIQCQVDSQVTMMFWYRQQPGQSLTLIATANQGSEATYESGFVIDKFPISRPNLTFSTLTVSNMSPEDSSIYLCSVEGALYTEAFFGQGTRLTVV.

The V and J genes are TRBV6-5 and TRBJ2-2; 7 nucleotides match TRBD2. Germline CDR1 MNHEY, CDR2 SVGAGI. The J segment lost 3 bases and the V segment lost 2 bases, leaving 0 bases of the junction unmatched. There are 14 residues in the CDR3. The CDR3 coding sequence is TGTGCCAGCAGTTACCGGGGGGACACCGGGGAGCTGTTTTTT. Amino acids: CASSYRGDTGELFF.

The V and J genes are TRBV10-3 and TRBJ1-4; 8 positions agree with TRBD1. V was pared by 7 bases and J by 7 bases, with 5 bases of the junction left unmatched. The CDR3 runs 13 residues. Germline CDR1 is ENHRY and CDR2 is SYGVKD. This CDR3 is CAITPDRAEKLFF. CDR3 nucleotide sequence: TGTGCCATCACGCCGGACAGGGCTGAAAAACTGTTTTTT.

CDR3 in amino acids: CASSHRDRADYGYTF. CDR3 DNA sequence: TGTGCCAGCAGTCACCGGGACAGGGCTGACTATGGCTACACCTTC. This chain joins TRBV28 and TRBJ1-2, with TRBD1 matching 9 bases. The CDR3 runs to 15 residues. Trimming took 5 bases from V and 3 from J; bases not matched to a gene: 7. Germline CDR1 reads MDHEN; CDR2 reads SYDVKM.

The rearrangement joins TRBV7-9 to TRBJ2-5, with a weak D call TRBD1 (5 bases). Trimming took off 1 base at V and 3 bases at J, with 12 bases between the two ends. Germline V gene lookup returns CDR1 SEHNR and CDR2 FQNEAQ (reference sequence). CDR3 length: 15 amino acids. The CDR3 sequence is CASSLEAGRKETQYF. The CDR3 nucleotides are TGTGCCAGCAGCTTAGAGGCAGGGCGAAAAGAGACCCAGTACTTC.

The rearrangement links TRBV6-6 to TRBJ2-7, with a weak D call TRBD2 (5 bases). The CDR3 is 15 amino acids. Trimming shortened V by 0 bases and J by 4 bases, and 13 bases separated the two germline ends. Germline CDR1 MNHNY, CDR2 SVGAGI (reference sequence). The CDR3 sequence: CASSYSGGSGYEQYF. The CDR3 nucleotides are TGTGCCAGCAGTTACTCGGGCGGGTCGGGATACGAGCAGTACTTC.

The genes are TRBV9 and TRBJ1-2; TRBD1 is a possible D gene (6 bases). There are 17 residues in the CDR3. The germline gives CDR1 SGDLS, CDR2 YYNGEE. Trimming took 4 bases from V and 4 from J, leaving 23 bases between them. CDR3 sequence (DNA): TGTGCCAGCAGCCCCCACCCGTACCTACAGGGAGGCTATGGCTACACCTTC. Its translation: CASSPHPYLQGGYGYTF.

The chain joins TRBV19 to TRBJ1-4, with TRBD1 as a possible D gene (6 bases). The V end was cut by 7 bases, the J end by 4 bases, with 10 bases between. Germline lookup yields CDR1 LNHDA and CDR2 SQIVND (reference sequence). This CDR3 is built from 13 residues. This CDR3 is CASTHRDNEKLFF. The CDR3 DNA follows: TGTGCCAGTACGCACAGGGATAATGAAAAACTGTTTTTT.